This T cell receptor (beta chain) was identified in a study of T cell changes during pregnancy in multiple sclerosis. Repertoires were generated with immunoSEQ multiplex PCR, while TCRdb's copy carries only in-frame clones and drops some. The sample shows tens of thousands of clones, about 89% of them seen only once. The source of this sequence is a female donor with multiple sclerosis, enrolled in a pregnancy study. Material: peripheral blood, obtained after pregnancy.

The CDR3 protein is CASSNRGRTTEAFF. The DNA of the CDR3 is TGCGCCAGCAGCAACAGGGGGCGAACGACTGAAGCTTTCTTT. The gene calls are TRBV10-2 and TRBJ1-1; 9 bases are shared with TRBD1. V lost 6 bases, J lost 5 bases, and 7 bases stayed unmatched. The germline gives CDR1 WSHSY, CDR2 SAAADI. CDR3 size: 14 residues.